Sequencing of this T cell receptor beta chain was carried out in a study of Tregs in tolerant kidney transplant recipients. Study observations and caveats: The most relevant donor-specific Treg TCRbeta repertoire apparently came from expansion with activated donor B cells. Donor-specific Treg expansion exceeded global Treg expansion in tolerant patients, suggesting antigen drive. Changing PCR primers prevented nucleotide comparison between some patients' samples. Few patients were studied, so findings need validation in larger groups.

Mixed chimerism was transient after nonmyeloablative marrow transplants from related graft donors. In germline, CDR1 is SGHRS, CDR2 YFSETQ. The CDR3 consists of 15 residues. V shed 1 base and J shed 4 bases, with 15 bases lying between them. With regard to this clone: Its target is not known.

Assay used: immunoSEQ multiplex PCR; TCRdb lists only in-frame clones, some missing. The sample has more than 90,000 clones, 80% to 95% seen once. The V and J genes are TRBV5-1 and TRBJ2-7; maybe TRBD2 (6 bases). This specimen was CD4+ T cells from blood (PBMCs), taken 12 months after the transplant. The TCR sequence derives from a human patient who received a combined kidney and bone marrow transplant. Some T cells may originate from the graft donor. This CDR3 reads CASSLSTSWGYEQYF. CDR3 nucleotide sequence: TGCGCCAGCAGCTTGTCTACTAGCTGGGGGTACGAGCAGTACTTC.